This entry lists 20 T cell receptor beta chains sequenced from one sample in a study of cytomegalovirus exposure and HLA in healthy donors. A multiplex PCR was run with 60 Vbeta primers and 13 Jbeta primers. Some clones are missing from TCRdb's copy, which holds only in-frame ones; the method was immunoSEQ multiplex PCR. The profile shows some 150,000 clones, around 86% of them singletons. The material sequenced was PBMCs. The receptors stem from a female donor in good health and CMV-seronegative.

This clone appeared a few times. The chain has TRBV19 and TRBJ2-7, with 8 bases aligning to TRBD1. J was trimmed by 2 bases and V by 1 base; bases with no gene match: 13. Germline-derived CDR1 and CDR2 are LNHDA and SQIVND (reference sequence). The length of the CDR3 is 18 residues. In nucleotides, the CDR3 is TGTGCCAGTAGTATAGGGAGAAGTGGACAGGGACCCACCTACGAGCAGTACTTC. It yields the protein CASSIGRSGQGPTYEQYF.

V is TRBV5-1 and J is TRBJ1-1; 7 bases line up with TRBD1. With 4 bases clipped from V and 4 bases from J, the junction kept 7 bases outside the gene matches. CDR3 length: 14 residues. CDR1 is SGHRS and CDR2 is YFSETQ in the germline V gene. The CDR3 DNA reads TGCGCCAGCAGCCGCTACAGGGGTATCACTGAAGCTTTCTTT. It encodes CASSRYRGITEAFF.

The chain uses TRBV18 and TRBJ2-3; 8 bases are a match to TRBD2. Germline-derived CDR1 and CDR2 are KGHSH and LQKENI. The V segment lost 3 bases and the J segment 6 bases; nucleotides outside the gene matches: 5. This CDR3 is 14 amino acids long. This CDR3 reads CASSPPGRADTQYF. The CDR3 nucleotides read TGTGCCAGCTCACCCCCCGGGAGGGCGGATACGCAGTATTTT.

This chain uses TRBV9 with TRBJ2-3, with unresolved D. The germline CDR1 and CDR2 sequences are SGDLS and YYNGEE. V was clipped by 4 bases and J by 0 bases, with 15 bases between them. This CDR3 spans 16 amino acids. As DNA, the CDR3 is TGTGCCAGCAGCCCCAGCCCCGACGGGAGCACAGATACGCAGTATTTT. This gives the protein CASSPSPDGSTDTQYF.

The V gene is TRBV28, the J gene TRBJ1-5; D is uncertain. V lost 11 bases and J lost 7, with 9 bases in between. The CDR3 sequence is 10 residues long. Germline CDR1 is MDHEN and CDR2 is SYDVKM. CDR3 loop: CAAGSQPQHF. CDR3 nucleotide sequence: TGTGCCGCGGGTTCCCAGCCCCAGCATTTT. Drawing the rest from reference TRBV28 and TRBJ1-5, the complete variable domain is DVKVTQSSRYLVKRTGEKVFLECVQDMDHENMFWYRQDPGLGLRLIYFSYDVKMKEKGDIPEGYSVSREKKERFSLILESASTNQTSMYLCAAGSQPQHFGDGTRLSIL.

This sequence joins TRBV30 and TRBJ1-3; the D is unclear. The CDR3 extends over 14 amino acids. V was clipped by 1 base and J by 8 bases, with 15 bases between them. From germline, CDR1 is GTSNPN and CDR2 SVGIG (reference sequence). The CDR3 DNA reads TGTGCCTGGAGTGCCGGGTCCCCCGGCGACACCATATATTTT. This encodes CAWSAGSPGDTIYF.

This clone was observed a handful of times. The chain has TRBV28 and TRBJ2-7, with 9 bases aligning to TRBD2. Germline V gene sequence: CDR1 MDHEN, CDR2 SYDVKM. V dropped 7 bases and J dropped 0; count of bases not matched to a gene: 10. The CDR3 runs to 16 residues. The DNA for the CDR3 is TGTGCCAGCAATTCGCCTCTAGCGGGGCACTCCTACGAGCAGTACTTC. Its translation is CASNSPLAGHSYEQYF.

This clone has just one count. The rearrangement joins TRBV5-1 to TRBJ1-1; D call uncertain. The CDR3 runs 13 residues. Trimming removed 4 bases from V and 4 bases from J, with 11 bases in between. Germline V CDR1 and CDR2: SGHRS, YFSETQ. In nucleotides, the CDR3 is TGCGCCAGCAGCGCCGGGGTTCGCACTGAAGCTTTCTTT. As protein: CASSAGVRTEAFF.

The V gene is TRBV6-5, the J gene TRBJ2-5; D is ambiguous. Trimming shortened V by 0 bases and J by 3 bases, and 14 bases separated the two germline ends. The CDR3 covers 16 residues. Germline CDR1 reads MNHEY; CDR2 reads SVGAGI. The CDR3 sequence: CASSYSGYSIEETQYF. CDR3 bases: TGTGCCAGCAGTTACTCCGGGTACTCTATTGAAGAGACCCAGTACTTC.

This clone has only a few counts. The chain carries TRBV6-6 and TRBJ2-1; 11 positions agree with TRBD1. CDR1 and CDR2 from the germline V gene are MNHNY and SVGAGI (reference sequence). The J segment lost 2 bases and the V segment lost 5 bases, leaving 2 bases of the junction unmatched. The CDR3 length is 15 residues. The CDR3 region is CASSGGQGAYNEQFF. In nucleotides, the CDR3 is TGTGCCAGCAGTGGGGGACAGGGGGCCTACAATGAGCAGTTCTTC.

The V and J genes are TRBV5-6 and TRBJ2-6, with D tentatively TRBD1 (5 bases). Germline V gene sequence: CDR1 SGHDT, CDR2 YYEEEE. The V end was cut by 0 bases, the J end by 1 base, with 5 bases between. The CDR3 covers 15 residues. CDR3: CASSLEGSGANVLTF. The CDR3 DNA reads as TGTGCCAGCAGCTTGGAGGGGTCTGGGGCCAACGTCCTGACTTTC.

The rearrangement joins TRBV5-4 to TRBJ2-2; 11 bases are a match to TRBD2. CDR1 is SGHNT and CDR2 is YYREEE in the germline V gene (reference sequence). V lost 3 bases and J lost 7; bases outside the gene matches: 8. The CDR3 has 16 residues. CDR3 sequence: CASSYLAGGGDGELFF. DNA of the CDR3: TGTGCCAGCAGCTACCTAGCGGGAGGAGGGGACGGGGAGCTGTTTTTT.

This chain connects TRBV30 to TRBJ2-1, with D possibly being TRBD2 (5 bases). Germline values: CDR1 GTSNPN, CDR2 SVGIG (reference sequence). V lost 4 bases, J lost 6 bases, and 10 bases lay in between. The CDR3 runs to 12 residues. The CDR3 here is CAWTRVSNEQFF. CDR3 coding DNA: TGTGCCTGGACGAGGGTGAGCAATGAGCAGTTCTTC.

The chain carries TRBV6-1 and TRBJ2-5; TRBD2 aligns across 8 bases. The trim removed 8 bases at V and 1 base at J, leaving 6 bases unmatched. This CDR3 is built from 14 residues. The germline V gene encodes CDR1 MNHNS and CDR2 SASEGT. CDR3: CASRQRGTQETQYF. The CDR3 DNA follows: TGTGCCAGCCGGCAGCGGGGGACCCAAGAGACCCAGTACTTC.

The chain joins TRBV6-1 to TRBJ2-7; 11 nucleotides agree with TRBD1. The CDR3 has 15 amino acids. CDR1 MNHNS and CDR2 SASEGT come from the germline V gene. V dropped 5 bases and J dropped 2; count of bases not matched to a gene: 5. CDR3: CASSIEDRGPYEQYF. In DNA, the CDR3 is TGTGCCAGCAGTATAGAGGACAGGGGGCCCTACGAGCAGTACTTC.

Of note for this clone: Other DNA sequences of this sample code for an identical CDR3. This rearrangement joins TRBV27 to TRBJ1-1; D gene ambiguous. The CDR3 runs to 11 residues. The germline gives CDR1 MNHEY, CDR2 SMNVEV (reference sequence). V was trimmed by 5 bases and J by 5 bases, leaving 6 bases between them. The CDR3 DNA is TGTGCCAGCAGTAGAGGAACTGAAGCTTTCTTT. It codes for CASSRGTEAFF.

This sequence joins TRBV4-1 and TRBJ2-7, with 9 bases identical to TRBD2. Trimming took 2 bases from V and 2 from J; bases not matched to a gene: 10. The CDR3 covers 17 residues. Germline CDR1 MGHRA, CDR2 YSYEKL. CDR3 loop: CASSQRDSGSPAYEQYF. CDR3 sequence (DNA): TGCGCCAGCAGCCAACGCGATAGCGGGAGTCCCGCCTACGAGCAGTACTTC.

About this clone: A junction boundary mismatches the germline segment, possibly from a read error. The CDR3 DNA is TGTGCCTGGTGTGTTAGCAGCAATCAGCCCCAGCATTTT. It is translated as CAWCVSSNQPQHF. The chain joins TRBV30 to TRBJ1-5; D remains unclear. CDR3 length equals 13 residues. Germline lookup yields CDR1 GTSNPN and CDR2 SVGIG (reference sequence).

The chain combines TRBV7-8 with TRBJ2-1; D is possibly TRBD1 (5 bases). Trimming removed 1 base from V and 6 bases from J, with 13 bases in between. Germline values: CDR1 SGHVS, CDR2 FQNEAQ. The CDR3 is made up of 15 amino acids. The DNA of the CDR3 is TGTGCCAGCAGCTTAGTTTCCGGCAGGGTCAATGAGCAGTTCTTC. Translation: CASSLVSGRVNEQFF. Combining the CDR3 with reference TRBV7-8 and TRBJ2-1 gives the whole variable domain GAGVSQSPRYKVAKRGQDVALRCDPISGHVSLFWYQQALGQGPEFLTYFQNEAQLDKSGLPSDRFFAERPEGSVSTLKIQRTQQEDSAVYLCASSLVSGRVNEQFFGPGTRLTVL.

This clone was detected a few times. V and J are TRBV27 and TRBJ1-1; 8 positions match TRBD1. This CDR3 contains 15 residues. V shed 6 bases and J 3 bases; nucleotides not matched to a gene: 9. CDR1 and CDR2 (germline): MNHEY, SMNVEV (reference sequence). CDR3 residues: CASRDRALRYTEAFF. Written as DNA, the CDR3 is TGTGCCAGCAGGGACAGGGCGCTAAGATACACTGAAGCTTTCTTT.